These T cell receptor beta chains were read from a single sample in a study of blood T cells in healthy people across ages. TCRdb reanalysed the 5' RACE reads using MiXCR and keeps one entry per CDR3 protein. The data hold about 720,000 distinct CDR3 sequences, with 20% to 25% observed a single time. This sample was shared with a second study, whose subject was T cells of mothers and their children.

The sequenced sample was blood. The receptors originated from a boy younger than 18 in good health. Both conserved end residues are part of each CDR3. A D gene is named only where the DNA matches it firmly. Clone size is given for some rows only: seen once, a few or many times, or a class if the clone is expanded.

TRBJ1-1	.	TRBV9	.	TGTGCCAGCAGCACCTTGGGGGGTGCGAACACTGAAGCTTTCTTT	CASSTLGGANTEAFF
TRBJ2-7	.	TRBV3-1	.	TGTGCCAGCAGCCAAGTAATGCGGGCCTACGAGCAGTACTTC	CASSQVMRAYEQYF
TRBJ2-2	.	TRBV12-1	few	TGTGCCCCCAGGTGGCGCACAAAAAGACTCACCGGGGAGCTGTTTTTT	CAPRWRTKRLTGELFF
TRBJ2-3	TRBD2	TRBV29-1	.	TGCAGTGCTACCGGGACTAGCGGGGTCCCTAGCACAGATACGCAGTATTTT	CSATGTSGVPSTDTQYF
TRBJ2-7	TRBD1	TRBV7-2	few	TGTGCCAGCAGCTACGAACAGGGGGCGGGGTACGAGCAGTACTTC	CASSYEQGAGYEQYF
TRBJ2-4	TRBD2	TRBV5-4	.	TGTGCCAGCAGCTTGATGCTAGCGGGATTAGTCAAAAACATTCAGTACTTC	CASSLMLAGLVKNIQYF
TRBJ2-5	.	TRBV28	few	TGTGCCAGCACAGCGCCACAAGAGACCCAGTACTTC	CASTAPQETQYF
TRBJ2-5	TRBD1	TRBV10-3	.	TGTGCCATCAGTGGACAGGGACCCACCCAAGAGACCCAGTACTTC	CAISGQGPTQETQYF
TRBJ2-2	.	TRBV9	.	TGTGCCAGCAGCGTCCTGGACTACACCGGGGAGCTGTTTTTT	CASSVLDYTGELFF
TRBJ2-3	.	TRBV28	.	TGTGCCAGCAGCACCAGAACCGGGACTCTACCAGATACGCAGTATTTT	CASSTRTGTLPDTQYF
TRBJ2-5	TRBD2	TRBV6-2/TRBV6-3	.	TGTGCCAGCCTCCTATCGGGCCGGGGGGGAGAGACCCAGTACTTC	CASLLSGRGGETQYF
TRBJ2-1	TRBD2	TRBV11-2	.	TGTGCCAGCAGCTCCGGGACTAGGAGTTGGAATGAGCAGTTCTTC	CASSSGTRSWNEQFF
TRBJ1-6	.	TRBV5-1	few	TGCGCCAGCAGCCTGACGGGGACCGCTGAGAATTCACCCCTCCACTTT	CASSLTGTAENSPLHF
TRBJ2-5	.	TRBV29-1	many	TGCAGCGTTGATCGGGGGATTCAGGAGACCCAGTACTTC	CSVDRGIQETQYF
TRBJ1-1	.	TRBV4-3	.	TGCGCCAGCAGCCAAGATAATATGAACACTGAAGCTTTCTTT	CASSQDNMNTEAFF
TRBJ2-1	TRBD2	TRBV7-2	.	TGTGCCAGCAGCAGACTAGCGGGAGTCAATGAGCAGTCCTTC	CASSRLAGVNEQSF
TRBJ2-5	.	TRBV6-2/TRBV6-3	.	TGTGCCAGCCGAGAGGGGACCACATCCTCGGCCCAGTACTTC	CASREGTTSSAQYF
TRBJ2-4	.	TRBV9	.	TGTGCCAGCAGCGGACAGTTAAACATTCAGTACTTC	CASSGQLNIQYF
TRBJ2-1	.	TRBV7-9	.	TGTGCCAGCAGCGTACTAACGCCAGACTACAATGAGCAGTTCTTC	CASSVLTPDYNEQFF
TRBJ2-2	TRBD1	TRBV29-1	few	TGCAGCGTTACCGGGACAGGACTTACCGGGGAGCTGTTTTTT	CSVTGTGLTGELFF
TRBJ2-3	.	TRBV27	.	TGTGCCAGCAGTTTCTTCTTGTCGGTCGGGACAGATACGCAGTATTTT	CASSFFLSVGTDTQYF
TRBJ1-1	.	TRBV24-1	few	TGCGCCACCAGTGATGCGGGACGGATTGAAGCTTTCTTT	CATSDAGRIEAFF
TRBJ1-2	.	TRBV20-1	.	TGCAGTGCTAGAGTCCTGACGGGAGACTCAGATGGCTACACCTTC	CSARVLTGDSDGYTF
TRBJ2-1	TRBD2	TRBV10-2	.	TGCGCCAGCAGTGAAACGGGACTACTTAGCGAGCAGTTCTTC	CASSETGLLSEQFF
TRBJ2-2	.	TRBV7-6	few	TGTGCCAGCAGCTTATCCGACCCCGGGGAGCTGTTTTTT	CASSLSDPGELFF
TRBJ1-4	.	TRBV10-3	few	TGTGCCATCAGTGAGTCTGAGGGTGAAAAACTGTTTTTT	CAISESEGEKLFF
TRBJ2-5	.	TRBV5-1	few	TGCGCCAGCAGCCCCAGTACAGGGGAGGGCGAGACCCAGTACTTC	CASSPSTGEGETQYF
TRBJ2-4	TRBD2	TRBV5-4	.	TGTGCCAGCAGCTCCGGGACTAGTATAGCCAAAAACATTCAGTACTTC	CASSSGTSIAKNIQYF
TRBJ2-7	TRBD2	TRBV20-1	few	TGCAGTGTCTCGACTAGCTCACACGAGCAGTACTTC	CSVSTSSHEQYF
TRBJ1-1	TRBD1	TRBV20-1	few	TGCAGTGCTAGATGGGACAGGGGTCTTGTTCGGGACACTGAAGCTTTCTTT	CSARWDRGLVRDTEAFF
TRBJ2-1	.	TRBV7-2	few	TGTGCCAGCAGCACGGGACGGACCGAGCAGTTCTTC	CASSTGRTEQFF